The 16 T cell receptor beta chains below all came from one sample that was sequenced in a study of cytomegalovirus exposure and HLA in healthy donors. It was with 60 Vbeta and 13 Jbeta primers that the PCR ran. The repertoire was sequenced with immunoSEQ multiplex PCR; TCRdb's copy has only in-frame clones and lacks some. The data hold about 120,000 clones, with approximately 80% observed a single time. The sequenced sample consisted of PBMCs. These receptors were taken from a man between 18 and 35 years old in good health and CMV-seronegative.

This sequence joins TRBV4-1 and TRBJ2-3; no firm D call. There are 12 residues in the CDR3. Between the trimmed V and J ends, which lost 1 base and 8 bases, there was a span of 7 bases. Per the germline V gene, CDR1 is MGHRA and CDR2 is YSYEKL. The CDR3 DNA follows: TGCGCCAGCAGCCAAGGGGCGATTACGCAGTATTTT. Protein sequence: CASSQGAITQYF.

This clone was found once. The V and J genes are TRBV4-1 and TRBJ2-5; TRBD2 is a possible D gene (6 bases). CDR1 and CDR2 from the germline V gene are MGHRA and YSYEKL. V lost 4 bases and J lost 2, with 20 bases in between. The CDR3 is 17 residues long. The CDR3 is CASSPGGVGVLQETQYF. CDR3 nucleotides: TGCGCCAGCAGCCCAGGCGGGGTGGGGGTACTACAAGAGACCCAGTACTTC.

The gene calls are TRBV28 and TRBJ1-5; D unclear. CDR3 length equals 17 residues. The V gene lost 2 bases and the J gene lost 0 bases, with 14 bases spanning the gap. The germline V gene encodes CDR1 MDHEN and CDR2 SYDVKM. Written as DNA, the CDR3 is TGTGCCAGCAGTTTACTTCCGGGTGAGGGTAGCAATCAGCCCCAGCATTTT. It is translated as CASSLLPGEGSNQPQHF.

The J gene is TRBJ2-3, the V gene TRBV19, with 9 nucleotides matching TRBD2. With V trimmed by 4 bases and J by 4 bases, 6 bases remained unmatched. CDR3 length equals 15 residues. Germline V gene data show CDR1 as LNHDA and CDR2 as SQIVND (reference sequence). This CDR3 reads CASSSGSGSSDTQYF. The DNA of the CDR3 is TGTGCCAGTAGTAGTGGTAGCGGGAGCTCAGATACGCAGTATTTT.

The V gene is TRBV10-3, the J gene TRBJ1-3; D is uncertain. The CDR3 is 14 residues long. CDR1 and CDR2 from the germline V gene are ENHRY and SYGVKD. V lost 7 bases to trimming and J lost 0 bases, with 10 bases between them. Here the CDR3 reads CAITPSLSGNTIYF. The CDR3 nucleotides read TGTGCCATCACCCCCAGTCTCTCTGGAAACACCATATATTTT.

This clone was recorded only once. V is TRBV28 and J is TRBJ2-7; 9 nucleotides agree with TRBD2. CDR1 MDHEN and CDR2 SYDVKM come from the germline V gene. The CDR3 length is 16 residues. V dropped 5 bases and J dropped 3; count of bases not matched to a gene: 11. The CDR3 loop reads CASSPLAGRGGYEQYF. DNA of the CDR3: TGTGCCAGCAGTCCGCTAGCGGGGAGAGGGGGCTACGAGCAGTACTTC.

This clone was picked up one time. The gene calls are TRBV7-2 and TRBJ2-1; maybe TRBD2 (6 bases). Trimming took off 3 bases at V and 1 base at J, with 13 bases between the two ends. The CDR3 is 16 amino acids. CDR1 and CDR2 (germline): SGHTA, FQGNSA. The CDR3 region has the DNA TGTGCCAGCAGCTTTGCCGGGACTCCGTCCTACAATGAGCAGTTCTTC. Protein: CASSFAGTPSYNEQFF.

The chain couples TRBV7-8 to TRBJ2-7; TRBD1 agrees at 8 bases. The germline V gene encodes CDR1 SGHVS and CDR2 FQNEAQ. The V and J ends lost 0 bases and 3 bases, in that order; junction bases with no gene match: 1. CDR3 length: 14 residues. CDR3: CASSLATGGYEQYF. In DNA, the CDR3 is TGTGCCAGCAGCTTAGCCACAGGGGGCTACGAGCAGTACTTC.

This sequence joins TRBV18 and TRBJ1-1, with 7 bases fitting TRBD1. The germline V gene has CDR1 KGHSH and CDR2 LQKENI. The CDR3 length is 14 residues. The trim removed 6 bases at V and 4 bases at J, leaving 8 bases unmatched. CDR3 loop: CASSFDRAVTEAFF. The DNA for the CDR3 is TGTGCCAGCTCCTTCGACAGGGCGGTCACTGAAGCTTTCTTT.

The chain uses TRBV7-9 and TRBJ2-1; 9 bases line up with TRBD1. The trim removed 3 bases at V and 5 bases at J, leaving 14 bases unmatched. CDR1 is SEHNR and CDR2 is FQNEAQ in the germline V gene (reference sequence). The CDR3 totals 18 residues. As DNA, the CDR3 is TGTGCCAGCAGCTTGGGGGCGGGGACAGGGATCCCCGACAATGAGCAGTTCTTC. Amino acids: CASSLGAGTGIPDNEQFF.

This clone was seen once. This sequence joins TRBV18 and TRBJ1-5, with no clear D. In germline, CDR1 is KGHSH, CDR2 LQKENI. V lost 3 bases and J lost 8, with 14 bases in between. CDR3 length equals 14 residues. The CDR3 bases are TGTGCCAGCTCACCCAGGTCAGGATCAGAGCCCCAGCATTTT. Residues: CASSPRSGSEPQHF.

V usage is TRBV9 and J usage is TRBJ1-3, with D possibly matching TRBD1 (5 bases). Trimming removed 3 bases at V and 1 base at J, with 11 bases between. The germline V gene has CDR1 SGDLS and CDR2 YYNGEE. The CDR3 contains 15 residues. The DNA of the CDR3 is TGTGCCAGCAGCGCTCAACAGGTGTCTGGAAACACCATATATTTT. Residues: CASSAQQVSGNTIYF.

In its sample, this clone was seen a few times. J is TRBJ1-1 and V is TRBV30; possible D gene TRBD1, 6 bases. The V gene lost 5 bases and the J gene lost 5 bases, with 9 bases spanning the gap. Per the germline V gene, CDR1 is GTSNPN and CDR2 is SVGIG (reference sequence). CDR3 length equals 11 residues. CDR3 loop: CAWGRGTEAFF. CDR3 DNA: TGTGCCTGGGGGAGGGGGACTGAAGCTTTCTTT.

The chain combines TRBV5-1 with TRBJ2-1; D gene uncertain. The CDR3 is made up of 14 amino acids. Germline assignment: CDR1 SGHRS and CDR2 YFSETQ. The V end lost 4 bases, the J end lost 4 bases, and 12 bases lay between the germline ends. In DNA form, the CDR3 reads TGCGCCAGCAGCCTGGAGCCGAGATACAATGAGCAGTTCTTC. Residues: CASSLEPRYNEQFF.

The chain links TRBV5-1 to TRBJ2-7, with 16 bases lining up with TRBD2. This CDR3 spans 16 amino acids. Losses at the gene ends were 5 bases for V and 4 bases for J; bases not matched to a gene: 6. The V gene's germline CDR1 is SGHRS and CDR2 YFSETQ. The CDR3: CASRGGTSGRGYEQYF. CDR3 nucleotides: TGCGCCAGCAGGGGGGGGACTAGCGGGAGGGGATACGAGCAGTACTTC. Filled out from reference TRBV5-1 and TRBJ2-7, the complete variable domain reads KAGVTQTPRYLIKTRGQQVTLSCSPISGHRSVSWYQQTPGQGLQFLFEYFSETQRNKGNFPGRFSGRQFSNSRSEMNVSTLELGDSALYLCASRGGTSGRGYEQYFGPGTRLTVT.

The chain uses TRBV6-6 and TRBJ1-2; 7 bases are a match to TRBD1. CDR3 length: 12 residues. Germline values: CDR1 MNHNY, CDR2 SVGAGI (reference sequence). Trimming took 6 bases from V and 5 from J; bases not matched to a gene: 3. This CDR3 reads CASRDRDYGYTF. The CDR3 DNA reads as TGTGCCAGCAGAGACAGGGATTATGGCTACACCTTC.